One sample yielded the 18 T cell receptor beta chains listed below, sequenced in a study of T cells in Graves' hyperthyroidism and ophthalmopathy. Amplified regions were TCR beta CDR3 sequences from RNA transcripts. The HTBI set primed first-round TCR CDR3 RT-PCR. TCRdb redid the calling of the multiplex PCR reads with MiXCR, one entry per CDR3 protein. The sample has under 650,000 distinct CDR3 sequences, roughly 17% seen once. The sample was blood. All receptors derive from a woman in her twenties or thirties with Graves' hyperthyroidism.

The gene calls are TRBV30 and TRBJ2-3; 8 bases are shared with TRBD2. The germline gives CDR1 GTSNPN, CDR2 SVGIG (reference sequence). V trimming: 1 base; J trimming: 7 bases; junction bases outside the gene matches: 4. The CDR3 runs to 13 residues. The CDR3, as DNA: TGTGCCTGGAGTGCCGGCGGGAGGCATACGCAGTATTTT. Translation gives CAWSAGGRHTQYF. Supplemented by reference TRBV30 and TRBJ2-3, the full variable domain reads SQTIHQWPATLVQPVGSPLSLECTVEGTSNPNLYWYRQAAGRGLQLLFYSVGIGQISSEVPQNLSASRPQDRQFILSSKKLLLSDSGFYLCAWSAGGRHTQYFGPGTRLTVL.

A few counts support this clonotype. The CDR3 nucleotides are TGTGCCAGCAGTTTAATGGGAGATTCTACGGAGCAGTACTTC. It codes for CASSLMGDSTEQYF. V gene TRBV12-3 or TRBV12-4 combines with J gene TRBJ2-7, with D perhaps matching TRBD2 (5 bases). V lost 2 bases and J lost 7, with 15 bases in between. This CDR3 has 14 amino acids.

This clonotype was seen at least ten times. The V and J genes are TRBV3-1 and TRBJ2-1, with TRBD2 matching over 9 bases. CDR3 length: 15 amino acids. The germline gives CDR1 LGHDT, CDR2 YNNKEL (reference sequence). V was clipped by 4 bases and J by 7 bases; unmatched bases: 8. The chain's CDR3 is CASSLLSGSVNEQFF. Written as DNA, the CDR3 is TGTGCCAGCAGCCTCCTTAGCGGGAGTGTAAATGAGCAGTTCTTC.

This clonotype was seen a handful of times. This CDR3 reads CASSISSYNEQFF. CDR3 nucleotides: TGTGCCAGTAGTATCTCCAGTTACAATGAGCAGTTCTTC. This chain links TRBV19 with TRBJ2-1; no clear D gene. The CDR3 covers 13 residues. Germline CDR1 is LNHDA and CDR2 is SQIVND (reference sequence). Trimming took off 3 bases at V and 4 bases at J, with 7 bases between the two ends.

The sample holds many counts of this clonotype. V is TRBV20-1 and J is TRBJ2-3, with no clear D. This CDR3 has 15 amino acids. CDR1 is DFQATT and CDR2 is SNEGSKA in the germline V gene (reference sequence). The V and J ends lost 0 bases and 1 base respectively, with 11 bases between them. The chain's CDR3 is CSARDFNRGTDTQYF. The CDR3 DNA reads as TGCAGTGCTAGAGATTTCAACCGAGGCACAGATACGCAGTATTTT.

This clonotype was recorded a few times. The chain joins TRBV3-1 to TRBJ1-2, with TRBD1 matching over 9 bases. In germline, CDR1 is LGHDT, CDR2 YNNKEL (reference sequence). The CDR3 sequence is 14 residues long. J lost 5 bases, V lost 6 bases, and 7 bases had no gene match. DNA of the CDR3: TGTGCCAGCAGTCCCCGGACAGGGGTGTATGGCTACACCTTC. It translates to CASSPRTGVYGYTF.

This clonotype was counted ten times or more. The gene calls are TRBV29-1 and TRBJ2-3, with D perhaps TRBD1 (5 bases). CDR3 length: 14 amino acids. V lost 4 bases, J lost 5 bases, and 16 bases lay in between. Per germline, CDR1 SQVTM and CDR2 ANQGSEA. DNA of the CDR3: TGCAGCGTTGTTGGGGCTCAGCGCCAAGATACGCAGTATTTT. Its protein product is CSVVGAQRQDTQYF.

The chain recombines TRBV20-1 with TRBJ2-4; possible D gene TRBD1, 6 bases. Germline lookup yields CDR1 DFQATT and CDR2 SNEGSKA (reference sequence). The length of the CDR3 is 16 residues. V was clipped by 3 bases and J by 0 bases, with 15 bases between them. CDR3 in DNA: TGCAGTGCTAGCGACCGGGACACACCAGCCAAAAACATTCAGTACTTC. Translation: CSASDRDTPAKNIQYF.

This clonotype was seen repeatedly, ten times or more. V gene TRBV28 combines with J gene TRBJ2-1, with 7 bases that match TRBD1. V dropped 2 bases and J dropped 5; count of bases not matched to a gene: 21. CDR3 length: 20 amino acids. Germline loops: CDR1 MDHEN, CDR2 SYDVKM. In nucleotides, the CDR3 is TGTGCCAGCAGTTTAGACACTAGGGCGACAGGGAGTAGTGTGGACAATGAGCAGTTCTTC. Protein product: CASSLDTRATGSSVDNEQFF.

The rearrangement uses TRBV4-1 and TRBJ1-1, with a possible D match to TRBD1 (6 bases). The V end lost 8 bases, the J end lost 4 bases, and 17 bases lay between the germline ends. CDR1 and CDR2 from the germline V gene are MGHRA and YSYEKL. The CDR3 has 14 amino acids. CDR3 bases: TGCGCCAGCGAAAGGCAGGGAGGGGGCACTGAAGCTTTCTTT. Translating it yields CASERQGGGTEAFF.

This clonotype appeared many times. The chain is built from TRBV7-8 and TRBJ2-3; a possible D gene is TRBD2 (5 bases). Trimming cost V 2 bases and J 3 bases, with 9 bases left between them. Germline assignment: CDR1 SGHVS and CDR2 FQNEAQ. The CDR3 consists of 14 residues. CDR3 region: CASSLFGMTDTQYF. The CDR3 DNA reads as TGTGCCAGCAGCTTATTCGGGATGACAGATACGCAGTATTTT. Combining the CDR3 with reference TRBV7-8 and TRBJ2-3 gives the whole variable domain GAGVSQSPRYKVAKRGQDVALRCDPISGHVSLFWYQQALGQGPEFLTYFQNEAQLDKSGLPSDRFFAERPEGSVSTLKIQRTQQEDSAVYLCASSLFGMTDTQYFGPGTRLTVL.

Comment on this clonotype: Being one base from a much bigger clone, this may be a read error. The chain is built from TRBV20-1 and TRBJ2-5, with 13 bases lining up with TRBD2. The end of the DNA is better explained by TRBJ2-1, so the J call may be wrong. The CDR3 spans 14 residues. Germline V lookup: CDR1 DFQATT, CDR2 SNEGSKA (reference sequence). The CDR3 DNA is TGCAGTGCTTGGACTAGCGGGAGAGCGGAGACCCAGTTCTTC. It translates to CSAWTSGRAETQFF.

At least ten counts were recorded for this clonotype. The chain joins TRBV28 to TRBJ2-7; D may be TRBD1 or TRBD2 (6 bases each). The V end was cut by 1 base, the J end by 2 bases, with 12 bases between. The CDR3 loop spans 15 amino acids. CDR1 MDHEN and CDR2 SYDVKM come from the germline V gene. The CDR3 loop is CASSLLEGGTYEQYF. CDR3 nucleotides: TGTGCCAGCAGTTTATTAGAAGGGGGGACCTACGAGCAGTACTTC. The entire variable domain, with the rest obtained from reference TRBV28 and TRBJ2-7, is as follows: DVKVTQSSRYLVKRTGEKVFLECVQDMDHENMFWYRQDPGLGLRLIYFSYDVKMKEKGDIPEGYSVSREKKERFSLILESASTNQTSMYLCASSLLEGGTYEQYFGPGTRLTVT.

At least ten counts were recorded for this clonotype. CDR3 nucleotide sequence: TGCAGTGCTAGAGGGACAGGGAACGACGAGCAGTACTTC. Amino acid sequence: CSARGTGNDEQYF. The chain joins TRBV20-1 to TRBJ2-7, with 8 bases fitting TRBD1. The CDR3 totals 13 residues. V was clipped by 1 base and J by 5 bases; unmatched bases: 4. From germline, CDR1 is DFQATT and CDR2 SNEGSKA (reference sequence).

This clonotype occurred many times. This chain links TRBV20-1 with TRBJ2-3, with 7 bases that match TRBD2. Germline assignment: CDR1 DFQATT and CDR2 SNEGSKA (reference sequence). The ends lost 0 bases at V and 5 bases at J; junction bases unmatched: 8. There are 15 residues in the CDR3. Here the CDR3 reads CSARDPAGAGDTQYF. The CDR3 coding sequence is TGCAGTGCTAGAGATCCGGCGGGAGCTGGAGATACGCAGTATTTT.

Many counts were recorded for this clonotype. The rearrangement uses TRBV27 and TRBJ2-7; the D gene is possibly TRBD1 (6 bases). This CDR3 spans 15 amino acids. CDR1 and CDR2 (germline): MNHEY, SMNVEV (reference sequence). Trimming left V 4 bases short and J 2 bases short, with 15 bases between. CDR3 in DNA: TGTGCCAGCAGTTACTTTGGGGGCGGAACCTACGAGCAGTACTTC. Encoded protein: CASSYFGGGTYEQYF.

This clonotype has ten or more counts. J is TRBJ2-1 and V is TRBV5-1, with 10 nucleotides matching TRBD2. V dropped 0 bases and J dropped 4; count of bases not matched to a gene: 7. The CDR3 contains 17 residues. Germline V gene sequence: CDR1 SGHRS, CDR2 YFSETQ. The CDR3 sequence: CASSLVSSGRGYNEQFF. The CDR3 coding sequence is TGCGCCAGCAGCTTGGTGTCTAGCGGGAGAGGTTACAATGAGCAGTTCTTC.

Details on this clonotype: A much larger clone differs from this one at a single base, so this may be a read error. This sequence joins TRBV5-1 and TRBJ2-3; D is possibly TRBD1 or TRBD2 (7 bases each). Looked up from germline, CDR1 is SGHRS and CDR2 is YFSETQ. V dropped 4 bases and J dropped 1 base, with 13 bases sitting between them. The CDR3 loop spans 15 amino acids. The CDR3 spells CASSSGTARTDTQYF. Here the CDR3 DNA reads TGCGCCAGCAGCAGCGGGACAGCCCGCACAGATACGCAGTATTTT.